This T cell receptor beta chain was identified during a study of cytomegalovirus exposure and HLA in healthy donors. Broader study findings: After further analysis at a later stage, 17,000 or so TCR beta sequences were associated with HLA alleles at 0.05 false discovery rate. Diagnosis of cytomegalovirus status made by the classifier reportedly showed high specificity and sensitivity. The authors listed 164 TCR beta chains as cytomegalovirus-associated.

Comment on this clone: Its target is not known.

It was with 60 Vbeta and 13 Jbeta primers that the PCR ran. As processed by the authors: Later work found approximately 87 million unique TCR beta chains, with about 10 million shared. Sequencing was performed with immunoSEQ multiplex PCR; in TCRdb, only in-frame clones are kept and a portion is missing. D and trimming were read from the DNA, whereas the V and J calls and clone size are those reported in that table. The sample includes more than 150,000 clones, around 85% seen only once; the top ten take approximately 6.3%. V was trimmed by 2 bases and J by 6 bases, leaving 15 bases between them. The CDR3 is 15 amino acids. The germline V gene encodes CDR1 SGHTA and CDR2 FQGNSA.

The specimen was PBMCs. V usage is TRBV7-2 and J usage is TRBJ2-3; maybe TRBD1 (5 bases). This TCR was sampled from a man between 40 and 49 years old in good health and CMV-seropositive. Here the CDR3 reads CASSLRSGIGDTQYF. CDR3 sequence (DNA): TGTGCCAGCAGCTTACGTTCAGGGATCGGGGATACGCAGTATTTT.